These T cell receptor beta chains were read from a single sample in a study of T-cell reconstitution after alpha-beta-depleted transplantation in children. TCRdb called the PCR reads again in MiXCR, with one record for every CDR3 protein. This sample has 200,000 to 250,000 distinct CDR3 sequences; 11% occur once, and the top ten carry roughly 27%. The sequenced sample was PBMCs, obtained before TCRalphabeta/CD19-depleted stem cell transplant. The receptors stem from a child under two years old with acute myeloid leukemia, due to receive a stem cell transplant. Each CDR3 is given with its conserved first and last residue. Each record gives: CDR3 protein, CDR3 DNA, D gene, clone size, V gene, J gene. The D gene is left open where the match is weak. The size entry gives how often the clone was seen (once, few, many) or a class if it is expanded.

CDR3: CASSLPGLAGRNEQFF
DNA: TGCGCCAGCAGCTTGCCGGGACTAGCGGGAAGGAATGAGCAGTTCTTC
D: TRBD2
size: many
V: TRBV5-1
J: TRBJ2-1

CDR3: CASSLANSYGYTF
DNA: TGTGCCAGCAGCTTAGCTAACAGCTATGGCTACACCTTC
D: -
size: many
V: TRBV7-2
J: TRBJ1-2

CDR3: CASSLSVYYNEQFF
DNA: TGTGCCAGCAGTTTGTCGGTCTACTACAATGAGCAGTTCTTC
D: -
size: many
V: TRBV28
J: TRBJ2-1

CDR3: CASRRPGQDLNSYEQYF
DNA: TGTGCCAGCAGAAGACCGGGACAGGACCTGAACTCCTACGAGCAGTACTTC
D: TRBD1
size: few
V: TRBV28
J: TRBJ2-7

CDR3: CASSSSLAGFYNEQFF
DNA: TGTGCCAGCAGCTCGTCTTTAGCGGGATTCTACAATGAGCAGTTCTTC
D: TRBD2
size: few
V: TRBV11-2
J: TRBJ2-1

CDR3: CATLLDSQEAYEQYF
DNA: TGTGCCACCCTCCTGGACAGTCAGGAGGCCTACGAGCAGTACTTC
D: -
size: many
V: TRBV10-3
J: TRBJ2-7

CDR3: CASSGGDSSAFF
DNA: TGTGCCAGCAGCGGGGGGGACAGTTCGGCTTTCTTT
D: TRBD1
size: many
V: TRBV9
J: TRBJ1-1

CDR3: CASSLRWDGAREQYF
DNA: TGCGCCAGCAGCCTGCGTTGGGACGGAGCACGGGAGCAGTACTTC
D: -
size: many
V: TRBV5-1
J: TRBJ2-7

CDR3: CSGMGGGNTIYF
DNA: TGCAGTGGTATGGGGGGAGGAAACACCATATATTTT
D: -
size: many
V: TRBV20-1
J: TRBJ1-3

CDR3: CASSPPRGNYGYTF
DNA: TGTGCCAGCAGCCCCCCGAGGGGCAACTATGGCTACACCTTC
D: -
size: many
V: TRBV6-1
J: TRBJ1-2

CDR3: CSAQGRAGGTEAFF
DNA: TGCAGTGCCCAAGGGAGGGCAGGAGGGACTGAAGCTTTCTTT
D: -
size: many
V: TRBV20-1
J: TRBJ1-1

CDR3: CASKRTGDTGELFF
DNA: TGTGCCAGCAAAAGGACAGGGGACACCGGGGAGCTGTTTTTT
D: TRBD1
size: many
V: TRBV12-3/TRBV12-4
J: TRBJ2-2